These T cell receptor beta chains were read from a single sample in a study of blood T cell repertoires in COVID-19. Only in-frame clones appear in the TCRdb table, and some are missing; sequencing was by immunoSEQ multiplex PCR. The sample records 90,000 or so clones, about 89% being singletons. The sample was peripheral blood. The receptors originated from a woman in her 70s with acute or convalescent COVID-19. CDR3s include the opening cysteine and the closing phenylalanine or tryptophan. The D gene is left open where the match is weak. Size tells how often a clone was seen (once, few, many) or the class of an expanded clone, and some rows leave it out.

d_call: TRBD2; clone_size: .; v_call: TRBV10-3; j_call: TRBJ2-3; cdr3_nt: TGTGCCATCAGTGTAGCCCAAGCGGGCGGGGGTAGCACAGATACGCAGTATTTT; cdr3_aa: CAISVAQAGGGSTDTQYF
d_call: .; clone_size: .; v_call: TRBV28; j_call: TRBJ1-5; cdr3_nt: TGTGCCAGCAGTTTGACGGGAGGTAGCAATCAGCCCCAGCATTTT; cdr3_aa: CASSLTGGSNQPQHF
d_call: TRBD1; clone_size: .; v_call: TRBV7-9; j_call: TRBJ2-1; cdr3_nt: TGTGCCAGCCCGGACAGGGAAGACTACAATGAGCAGTTCTTC; cdr3_aa: CASPDREDYNEQFF
d_call: TRBD2; clone_size: .; v_call: TRBV20-1; j_call: TRBJ2-3; cdr3_nt: TGCAGTGCTACTGACGACCGGACTAGCGGGGTTGGGGGCACAGATACGCAGTATTTT; cdr3_aa: CSATDDRTSGVGGTDTQYF
d_call: TRBD1; clone_size: .; v_call: TRBV7-2; j_call: TRBJ1-2; cdr3_nt: TGTGCCAGCAGCTCATATACGACAGGGCTATATGGCTACACCTTC; cdr3_aa: CASSSYTTGLYGYTF
d_call: TRBD2; clone_size: .; v_call: TRBV6-5; j_call: TRBJ2-2; cdr3_nt: TGTGCCAGCACCTCAAGCGGGGCGGACACCGGGGAGCTGTTTTTT; cdr3_aa: CASTSSGADTGELFF
d_call: .; clone_size: .; v_call: TRBV2; j_call: TRBJ1-2; cdr3_nt: TGTGCCAGCAGCCCTACCCTCCGGGATTCCTATGGCTACACCTTC; cdr3_aa: CASSPTLRDSYGYTF
d_call: TRBD1; clone_size: .; v_call: TRBV12-3/TRBV12-4; j_call: TRBJ1-1; cdr3_nt: TGTGCCAGCACTACATTATCAGGGGGTGCAACTTTCTTT; cdr3_aa: CASTTLSGGATFF
d_call: TRBD2; clone_size: .; v_call: TRBV25-1; j_call: TRBJ2-2; cdr3_nt: TGTGCCAGCGGGGGACTAGCGGGAGTCGTCACCGGGGAGCTGTTTTTT; cdr3_aa: CASGGLAGVVTGELFF
d_call: .; clone_size: .; v_call: TRBV6-5; j_call: TRBJ2-3; cdr3_nt: TGTGCCAGCAGGTCGTCTTTCACAGATACGCAGTATTTT; cdr3_aa: CASRSSFTDTQYF
d_call: TRBD1; clone_size: once; v_call: TRBV5-5; j_call: TRBJ2-2; cdr3_nt: TGTGCCAGCAGCACCTCCGGGACAGCGAACACCGGGGAGCTGTTTTTT; cdr3_aa: CASSTSGTANTGELFF
d_call: .; clone_size: .; v_call: TRBV2; j_call: TRBJ2-1; cdr3_nt: TGTGCCAGCAGTCCTATGGGAGGCTACAATGAGCAGTTCTTC; cdr3_aa: CASSPMGGYNEQFF
d_call: .; clone_size: .; v_call: TRBV5-1; j_call: TRBJ1-2; cdr3_nt: TGCGCCAGCAGCCCTACCCAGGGGAGCTATGGCTACACCTTC; cdr3_aa: CASSPTQGSYGYTF
d_call: .; clone_size: .; v_call: TRBV5-5; j_call: TRBJ1-4; cdr3_nt: TGTGCCAGCAGCTTGGACAGCATAGAAAAACTGTTTTTT; cdr3_aa: CASSLDSIEKLFF